Included here is one T cell receptor (beta chain) sequence, with context. These data come from a study of Tregs in tolerant kidney transplant recipients. Unstimulated Tregs (CD4+CD25+CD127-) and CD4+CD25- non-Tregs were sorted from PBMCs. Libraries were prepared by immunoSEQ multiplex PCR; TCRdb keeps only in-frame clonotypes and omits some of them. The repertoire holds about 73,000 clones, less than 98% seen once, with roughly 0.59% in the top ten. Source: CD4+ T cells from blood, taken before the transplant. This TCR derives from a human donor who received a combined kidney and bone marrow transplant.

The CDR3 DNA reads TGTGCCAGCAGCCAAGATACAGGTCAGAAGGGATCTGGGGCCAACGTCCTGACTTTC. Translating it yields CASSQDTGQKGSGANVLTF. The chain employs TRBV4-2 and TRBJ2-6; weak D call: TRBD1 (5 bases). CDR1 and CDR2 from the germline V gene are LGHNA and YNFKEQ. V was pared by 0 bases and J by 1 base, with 16 bases between. CDR3 size: 19 residues.